This is a list of T cell receptor beta chains from one sample in a study of cytotoxic CD8 clonotypes in ibrutinib-treated CLL. This table comes from immunoSEQ multiplex PCR, and its TCRdb copy is limited to in-frame clones, with some not included. There are about 310,000 clones in the sample; 80% occur only once, and 5% to 7% lies in the top ten. The sequencing here drew on PBMCs, taken before ibrutinib treatment. These receptors were collected from a human donor with chronic lymphocytic leukemia. Both conserved end residues are part of each CDR3. A D gene is named only where the DNA matches it firmly. Rows may omit the clone size; those that give it use once, few, many or a size class.

clone_size j_call v_call d_call cdr3_nt cdr3_aa
- TRBJ2-3 TRBV28 - TGTGCCAGCAGTGGACTACCCAGGGATACGCAGTATTTT CASSGLPRDTQYF
- TRBJ2-7 TRBV10-1 TRBD2 TGCGCCAGCAGTGGATCAACTAGCGGGGACTACGAGCAGTACTTC CASSGSTSGDYEQYF
- TRBJ2-3 TRBV10-3 TRBD2 TGTGCCATCAGTGAGGGACTAGCGGGGGGGTTTTACACAGATACGCAGTATTTT CAISEGLAGGFYTDTQYF
once TRBJ2-1 TRBV14 - TGTGCCAGCAGCCAAGGGGGATGGTTTTCCTACAATGAGCAGTTCTTC CASSQGGWFSYNEQFF
- TRBJ2-1 TRBV18 TRBD2 TGTGCCAGCTCTCGAGCCGGGACTAGCGGGAGCTATGAGCAGTTCTTC CASSRAGTSGSYEQFF
- TRBJ1-2 TRBV1 - TGCACCAGCAGTCTCAACTATGGCTACACCTTC CTSSLNYGYTF
- TRBJ2-7 TRBV7-3 TRBD2 TGTGCCAGCAGCACGACTAGCGGACCTTCCTACGAGCAGTACTTC CASSTTSGPSYEQYF
- TRBJ2-2 TRBV25-1 - TGTGCCAGCAGTGAAGAACCGGGCTCCACCGGGGAGCTGTTTTTT CASSEEPGSTGELFF
- TRBJ2-1 TRBV5-1 - TGCGCCAGCAGAACGGCCGTCTCCTACGAGCAGTTCTTC CASRTAVSYEQFF
- TRBJ1-1 TRBV19 - TGTGCCAGTAGTATAGGGAGGAACACTGAAGCTTTCTTT CASSIGRNTEAFF
few TRBJ2-7 TRBV6-5 - TGTGCCAGCAGTTACCTGGGGGCCGCCTACGAGCAGTACTTC CASSYLGAAYEQYF
- TRBJ2-2 TRBV27 - TGTGCCAGCAGTTTTGGCATGGCGAACACCGGGGAGCTGTTTTTT CASSFGMANTGELFF
few TRBJ1-5 TRBV7-9 TRBD1 TGTGCCAGCAGCCCACGGGGGACAGAGAATCAGCCCCAGCATTTT CASSPRGTENQPQHF
- TRBJ2-2 TRBV5-1 TRBD2 TGCGCCAGCAGCTTAATGTTGGCGGGAGATCTGACCGGGGAGCTGTTTTTT CASSLMLAGDLTGELFF
- TRBJ1-4 TRBV5-1 - TGCGCCAGCAGCTTGGAGGGGAGGTCATATGAAAAACTGTTTTTT CASSLEGRSYEKLFF
- TRBJ2-1 TRBV11-2 - TGTGCCAGCAGCTACAACGACTACAATGAGCAGTTCTTC CASSYNDYNEQFF
- TRBJ1-4 TRBV7-9 TRBD1 TGTGCCAGCAGCTTTGGACAGGCAACTAATGAAAAACTGTTTTTT CASSFGQATNEKLFF
few TRBJ1-2 TRBV6-5 TRBD1 TGTGCCAGCAGTTACGGTGACAGGGGGCATGGCTACACCTTC CASSYGDRGHGYTF